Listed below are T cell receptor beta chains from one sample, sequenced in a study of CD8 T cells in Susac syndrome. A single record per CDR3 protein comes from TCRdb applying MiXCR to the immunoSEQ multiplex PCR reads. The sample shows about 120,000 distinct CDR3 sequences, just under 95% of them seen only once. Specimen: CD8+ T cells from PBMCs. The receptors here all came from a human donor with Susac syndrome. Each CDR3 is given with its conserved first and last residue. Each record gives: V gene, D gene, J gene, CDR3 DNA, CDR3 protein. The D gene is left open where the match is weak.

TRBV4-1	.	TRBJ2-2	TGCGCCAGCATTTGGACTCCGGGGGCTGGGGAGCTGTTTTTT	CASIWTPGAGELFF
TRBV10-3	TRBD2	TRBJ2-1	TGTGCCATCAGTGAGCCCTTAGGCGGGGGGTATGGTCATGAGCAGTTCTTC	CAISEPLGGGYGHEQFF
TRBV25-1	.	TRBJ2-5	TGTGCCAGCAGTGTGGCAGCTGAGACCCAGTACTTC	CASSVAAETQYF
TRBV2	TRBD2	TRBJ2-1	TGTGCCACGTCCCGTAGCGGGGGTAAGGTTGAGCAGTTCTTC	CATSRSGGKVEQFF
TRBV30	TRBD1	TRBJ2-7	TGTGCCTGGGGGACAGGTTCTAACGAGCAGTACTTC	CAWGTGSNEQYF
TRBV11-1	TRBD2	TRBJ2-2	TGTGCCAGCACCACTCTAGCGGGAGTAGACACCGGGGAGCTGTTTTTT	CASTTLAGVDTGELFF
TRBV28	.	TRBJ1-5	TGTGCCAGCAGTCCCCTGCTCGGTTCGGCCCAGCCCCAGCATTTT	CASSPLLGSAQPQHF
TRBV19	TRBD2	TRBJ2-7	TGTGCCAGTAGTATTGCCGGGACTAGTGACGAGCAGTACTTC	CASSIAGTSDEQYF
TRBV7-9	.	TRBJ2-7	TGTGCCAGCAGCTCCGGGGACCGCCCCTACGAGCAGTACTTC	CASSSGDRPYEQYF
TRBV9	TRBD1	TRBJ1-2	TGTGCCAGCAGCGACAGCAGAAGGACAGGGGTAGGCTATGGCTACACCTTC	CASSDSRRTGVGYGYTF
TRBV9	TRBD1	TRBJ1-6	TGTGCCAGCAGCAACTACGGGACAGTTAATTCACCCCTCCACTTT	CASSNYGTVNSPLHF
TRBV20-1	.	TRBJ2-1	TGCAGTGCTAGAGATGAGGCAGAGACATACAATGAGCAGTTCTTC	CSARDEAETYNEQFF
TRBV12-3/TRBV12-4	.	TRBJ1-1	TGTGCCAGCAGTTCAATTACAGGACTGAACACTGAAGCTTTCTTT	CASSSITGLNTEAFF